This record concerns one T cell receptor (beta chain) sequence. The study recruited people aged roughly 18 to 100 years across 20 to 30 US areas. The sample originates from a study of blood T cell repertoires in COVID-19. Overall study context: COVID-19 samples from acute and convalescent phases originated in the United States, Italy and Spain.

Method: immunoSEQ multiplex PCR; TCRdb's copy keeps in-frame clones and lacks some. The table has a few hundred thousand clones, 84% seen once; the top ten hold approximately 6.5%. This TCR was sampled from a woman between 40 and 55 years old who had recovered from COVID-19. The sample was PBMCs or T cells enriched from blood (not recorded which).

The CDR3 sequence is CASSLDSGRWHNEQFF. The CDR3 DNA reads TGTGCCAGCAGCCTCGATAGCGGGAGGTGGCACAATGAGCAGTTCTTC. This chain connects TRBV3-1 (or the pseudogene TRBV3-2) to TRBJ2-1; 10 bases fit TRBD2. Germline CDR1 is LGHDT and CDR2 is YNNKEL (reference sequence). This CDR3 comprises 16 residues. V lost 4 bases and J lost 5; bases outside the gene matches: 8.